This T cell receptor beta chain derives from a study of cytomegalovirus exposure and HLA in healthy donors (dated by TCRdb to 2016 to 2017). General notes on the study: In an earlier analysis of some 610 of the donors, around 300 Gb of sequence data and 90 million to 120 million unique TCR beta sequences from some 170 million T cells were reported. An early release that covered around 590 HLA-typed donors contained approximately 300 gigabases of sequencing data and tens of millions of unique TCR sequences. Of the roughly 430 genotyped donors, 65% to 90% fell in the genetic ancestry cluster associated with self-reported Caucasian donors. The study aimed to test whether cataloging public T cell receptors could reveal signatures of past pathogen exposure. The study profiled the T cell repertoires of about 640 subjects by immunosequencing and related them to cytomegalovirus serostatus. In addition to the first cohort of around 670 subjects, a separate validation cohort of over 90 different subjects was used. To predict cytomegalovirus infection status, the study brought together high-throughput TCR immunosequencing, statistical association of individual TCRs with disease status, and machine learning. In a later analysis, previously published TCR beta repertoires from 666 donors were re-analyzed and high-resolution HLA genotyping was added so that TCR occurrence patterns could be studied. In the later analysis, no new phenotypic data were used to find candidate immune exposures; instead, reliance was placed on TCR beta sequences and their occurrence across donors. To decide whether each TCR beta V gene segment behaved as functional or pseudogenic, an earlier analysis of 587 of the donors relied on high-throughput TCR beta sequencing. Donor age, sex, ethnicity and CMV serostatus were compiled together with the repertoire data. In a later genetic analysis, genome-wide SNP genotypes for about three fifths of the roughly 670 donors were used, and that subset was treated as a discovery cohort. Every discovery cohort repertoire had been produced on one sequencing platform. HLA typing included class I and class II loci at four-digit resolution. Typing coverage differed by locus: A, B, C, DRB1 and DQB1 were typed in roughly 620-630 donors, DQA1 in 522, DPA1 in around 580, and DPB1 in 450 to 480. Because of strong linkage in the cohort, a few DR-DQ haplotypes were treated as single units for association and clustering. Among a few hundred genotyped donors of the cohort, an average of about 240,000 unique TCR beta nucleotide sequences were sequenced per donor, approximately 20% of them non-productive. Study-wide findings and limitations: A later genetic analysis reported fewer N-insertions in productive TCRs among donors in an Asian-associated ancestry cluster than the approximately 670-donor mean. The sequencing pipeline was judged likely to have produced a cluster of highly shared sequence variants as a technical artifact. The cohort was sequenced for TCR beta chains only, and without alpha or paired-chain data the features that could be detected were limited. The earlier analysis of nearly 600 of the donors excluded 15 to 20 rarely observed V segments, including chromosome 9 orphons, because counts were too low. A further reported finding was that TCR beta sequences accurately predicted the HLA-A and HLA-B alleles for most subjects in the first cohort. In a later analysis, most CMV-associated TCR beta chains were found to appear HLA-restricted, with HLA associations seemingly driven largely by CMV exposure. Because the 87-base-pair reads could not distinguish some IMGT-functional V segments, including TRBV6-2 and TRBV6-3, those segments were excluded. In a later genetic analysis, a missense DCLRE1C variant was associated with V-gene and J-gene trimming of TCR beta chains, and the association was replicated in an independent cohort. Specific HLA alleles were associated with roughly 17,000 TCR beta sequences at a false discovery rate of 0.05 in a later analysis. According to a later analysis, TCR association rates differed among HLA loci, with DRB1 alleles showing the most associated TCRs and HLA-C alleles showing the fewest. In vitro tests confirmed that a few of the cytomegalovirus-associated TCR beta chains recognize cytomegalovirus antigens. When HLA alleles, especially DR and DQ, strongly co-occurred, TCR associations were difficult to assign to individual alleles. Because HLA typing was unavailable for some donors at each locus, only the typed subset was used in association tests. Several of the top co-occurrence clusters appeared to be linked to parvovirus B19, influenza, CMV and Epstein-Barr virus, according to a later analysis. Linkage disequilibrium might explain the correlated functional status among segregating V segments, but an unknown experimental factor could not be excluded. The authors suggested that the approach could potentially be extended to other disease states and immunological phenotypes. An earlier analysis of some 590 of the donors showed that most TCR beta V segments appeared in productive rearrangements either about 87% or about 30% of the time, which broadly matched IMGT annotations. Across donors, most TCR sequences were observed very rarely, whereas some public TCRs were present in many individuals. The presence/absence analyses assumed that sequencing depth was roughly uniform across donors, and that assumption may not be true. The study gave a list of 150 to 200 TCR beta chains associated with cytomegalovirus. Compared with equally common non-associated chains, HLA-associated TCR beta chains in a later analysis were more clonally expanded and had lower generation probabilities. In both the original and validation cohorts, the classifier was reported to diagnose cytomegalovirus status with high specificity and sensitivity. Immune exposure information for the cohort was limited to CMV serostatus.

CDR1 and CDR2, per the germline V gene, are MGHRA and YSYEKL. V lost 2 bases and J lost 4 bases; the stretch between them is 14 bases long. Taken from cysteine to phenylalanine, the CDR3 has 15 residues. The retained sequence is limited to the CDR3, 45 bases, with the frame set at the first base. The cohort comprised under 700 healthy bone marrow donors. At the time of sampling, all cohort members were nominally healthy, though unrecorded immune exposures were likely present. The donor tested CMV seropositive, placing the donor among the 250 to 300 seropositive members of the cohort. Every donor gave a peripheral blood sample, and the peripheral blood mononuclear cells from that sample were used for TCR beta sequencing. Genomic DNA extraction from the blood cell samples was performed with the Qiagen DNeasy Blood Extraction Kit. Library preparation used the immunoSEQ multiplex PCR assay. A mixture of 60 forward primers for TCR Vbeta segments and 13 reverse primers for TCR Jbeta segments was used in the multiplex PCR. Amplification of the CDR3 region of rearranged TCR beta genes was performed with a multiplex PCR assay on genomic DNA. The Illumina HiSeq System was used to sequence the amplified TCR beta libraries as 87-base-pair reads. The authors' analysis ran thus. A later analysis counted approximately 76 million unique TCR beta chains across the 650 to 800 repertoires, and roughly 11 million of these chains were shared by at least two donors. A nearest-neighbor algorithm error-corrected the raw reads and collapsed the reads into unique sequences, merging closely related sequences to remove PCR and sequencing errors. CDR3 sequences were aligned to IMGT reference sequences to assign V, D and J gene segments. Each retained sequence needed at least a six-nucleotide match to both a V gene segment and a J gene segment. Rearrangements were classified as productive when the CDR3 lacked stop codons and remained in frame with V and J, and all other rearrangements were classified as non-productive. Following IMGT convention, CDR3 was defined as the stretch from the second conserved V-encoded cysteine up to the conserved J-encoded phenylalanine. The earlier analysis of about 560 of the donors excluded any sequence lacking an unambiguous match to a single V gene segment. An earlier analysis of 587 of the donors called V segments functional above 56.7% productive rearrangements and segregating when the between-donor standard deviation exceeded 5%. A statistical classification framework was built for diagnosing cytomegalovirus status from the catalog of TCR beta chain sequences. V and J gene assignment, in a later analysis, came from comparing TCR nucleotide sequences with IMGT/GENE-DB human TR gene sequences. Using the TCRdist pipeline, a later analysis assigned CDR3 sequences along with most-parsimonious VDJ recombination scenarios. In a later analysis, each TCR beta chain was defined by its CDR3 amino acid sequence together with its V-gene family, and reads without a unique V-gene family were excluded. To address suspected cross-contamination and a sequencing artifact, a later analysis removed under 600 highly shared, low-generation-probability nucleotide sequences. In a later analysis, a clonal expansion index was calculated for each public chain from normalized within-repertoire ranks of inferred template counts. In a later analysis, generation probabilities were computed with a VDJ recombination model fitted to out-of-frame rearrangements, and the resulting probabilities were checked against IGoR. Hypergeometric tests were used in a later analysis to score TCR-TCR, TCR-HLA and TCR-CMV co-occurrence, with a repertoire-size bias correction applied to the TCR pairs. To estimate false discovery rates, a later analysis permuted the HLA or CMV assignments 20 times. In a later analysis, co-occurring TCRs were grouped using DBSCAN, and TCRdist sequence similarity was added for clustering within HLA-allele-positive subsets. For co-occurrence clustering, repertoires with fewer than 30,000 or more than 120,000 public chains were excluded, along with five or six repertoires with anomalous nucleotide sharing. Entries here come from immuneACCESS through TCRdb and include only in-frame sequences with V and J called. Some clones fail to appear in such tables; in the studies checked, an unresolved V gene covers under half of the shortfall, and the cause of the remainder is unknown. V and J calls and clone size follow that table, whereas D and trimming were derived from the DNA. This sample's table carries fewer than 85,000 clones. Roughly an eighth of the sample comes from the top ten.

Comment on this clone: Its antigen specificity is not known.

The chain is made from TRBV4-1 and TRBJ2-5; the D gene assignment is ambiguous. The sequence came from a man aged 45 to 65 in good health and CMV-seropositive. Material: PBMCs. The CDR3 here reads CASSQKTLPRETQYF. Here is the DNA: TGCGCCAGCAGCCAAAAAACTCTTCCAAGAGAGACCCAGTACTTC.